Following are 13 T cell receptor beta chains from one sample sequenced in a study of vaccination and CD4 T cells after COVID-19. The treatment here: approximately nine-day PBMC culture with coronavirus spike peptide pools or control peptides (ViraFEST assay). Antigen specificity for these receptors is unknown. Researchers used the Oncomine TCR Beta short-read assay to sequence DNA from cultured CD4+ T cells. MiXCR was run by TCRdb on the PCR reads, yielding one entry per CDR3 protein. The repertoire holds approximately 17,000 distinct CDR3 sequences, with around 60% as singletons. Material for sequencing was CD4+ T cells from blood, cultured in vitro. All receptors come from a human donor who had recovered from COVID-19.

The rearrangement links TRBV10-3 to TRBJ1-6; D is possibly TRBD1 (5 bases). Germline CDR1 reads ENHRY; CDR2 reads SYGVKD. The CDR3 has 13 residues. The ends were cut back, 11 bases at V and 6 bases at J, with 14 bases in the middle. CDR3 residues: CAVAGTANSPLHF. The CDR3 DNA reads as TGTGCCGTCGCCGGGACGGCTAATTCACCCCTCCACTTT.

The chain has TRBV2 and TRBJ1-5; a weak D match, TRBD1 (6 bases). V shed 0 bases and J shed 5 bases, with 17 bases lying between them. This CDR3 contains 17 residues. Per the germline V gene, CDR1 is SNHLY and CDR2 is FYNNEI. The DNA of the CDR3 is TGTGCCAGCAGTGAAGCTTTGGCCAGGGGCCTGTATCAGCCCCAGCATTTT. Residues: CASSEALARGLYQPQHF. Complete variable domain (other parts from reference TRBV2 and TRBJ1-5): EPEVTQTPSHQVTQMGQEVILRCVPISNHLYFYWYRQILGQKVEFLVSFYNNEISEKSEIFDDQFSVERPDGSNFTLKIRSTKLEDSAMYFCASSEALARGLYQPQHFGDGTRLSIL.

The V gene is TRBV20-1, the J gene TRBJ1-1; D is perhaps TRBD1 (5 bases). V was cut by 5 bases and J by 6 bases, with 13 bases left in between. Germline lookup yields CDR1 DFQATT and CDR2 SNEGSKA (reference sequence). The CDR3 is 12 residues long. The chain's CDR3 is CSAPRGVAEAFF. The CDR3 region has the DNA TGCAGTGCTCCCCGGGGGGTGGCTGAAGCTTTCTTT.

J is TRBJ1-1 and V is TRBV6-1, with 7 nucleotides matching TRBD1. This CDR3 is built from 13 residues. The V segment lost 7 bases and the J segment 5 bases; nucleotides outside the gene matches: 7. Germline loops: CDR1 MNHNS, CDR2 SASEGT. The CDR3 spells CASKEGAGTEAFF. CDR3 nucleotides: TGTGCCAGCAAGGAGGGGGCGGGTACTGAAGCTTTCTTT.

This sequence joins TRBV24-1 and TRBJ2-1; 10 bases line up with TRBD2. CDR1 is KGHDR and CDR2 is SFDVKD in the germline V gene. The CDR3 has 17 amino acids. The V segment lost 1 base and the J segment 3 bases; nucleotides outside the gene matches: 5. CDR3 in DNA: TGTGCCACCAGTGATTTCTCTAGCGGGAGTCTCTACAATGAGCAGTTCTTC. Residues: CATSDFSSGSLYNEQFF.

By its share, this clonotype is medium-sized. The V call is TRBV9, the J call TRBJ2-5, with a possible D match to TRBD2 (5 bases). Germline CDR1 and CDR2: SGDLS and YYNGEE. V was pared by 0 bases and J by 1 base, with 13 bases between. The CDR3 runs to 16 residues. Written as DNA, the CDR3 is TGTGCCAGCAGCGTAGCTGGCGGGTATGGCCAAGAGACCCAGTACTTC. This sequence encodes CASSVAGGYGQETQYF. The full variable domain, completed using reference TRBV9 and TRBJ2-5, is DSGVTQTPKHLITATGQRVTLRCSPRSGDLSVYWYQQSLDQGLQFLIQYYNGEERAKGNILERFSAQQFPDLHSELNLSSLELGDSALYFCASSVAGGYGQETQYFGPGTRLLVL.

The chain combines TRBV5-1 with TRBJ2-1; D remains unclear. This CDR3 has 13 amino acids. Germline-derived CDR1 and CDR2 are SGHRS and YFSETQ. V dropped 0 bases and J dropped 6 bases, with 7 bases sitting between them. The DNA of the CDR3 is TGCGCCAGCAGCTTGGGCCTTTCCAATGAGCAGTTCTTC. This codes for CASSLGLSNEQFF.

This clonotype was detected only a few times. The CDR3 sequence is CASSYRGWDSPLHF. CDR3 sequence (DNA): TGTGCCAGCAGTTACAGGGGCTGGGATTCACCCCTCCACTTT. The chain carries TRBV27 and TRBJ1-6; 7 bases fit TRBD1. The trim removed 4 bases at V and 8 bases at J, leaving 5 bases unmatched. The CDR3 contains 14 residues. CDR1 and CDR2 (germline): MNHEY, SMNVEV (reference sequence).

This clonotype has more than one count but fewer than ten. The chain is built from TRBV7-8 and TRBJ2-2; D may be TRBD1 (7 bases). The CDR3 is 14 residues long. Trimming removed 8 bases at V and 6 bases at J, with 16 bases between. Germline V gene data show CDR1 as SGHVS and CDR2 as FQNEAQ. This chain's CDR3 is CASVQGRNPGELFF. For the CDR3, the DNA is TGTGCCAGCGTACAGGGGAGGAATCCCGGGGAGCTGTTTTTT.

The CDR3 sequence is CASSLQTGGGSGELFF. The CDR3 nucleotides are TGTGCCAGCAGCCTCCAGACAGGGGGCGGGTCCGGGGAGCTGTTTTTT. The gene calls are TRBV7-3 and TRBJ2-2; 10 positions agree with TRBD1. This CDR3 has 16 amino acids. Germline CDR1 SGHTA, CDR2 FQGTGA. The V gene end was trimmed by 5 bases and the J gene end by 6 bases; junction bases not matched to a gene: 9.

This clonotype was observed once. The genes are TRBV4-1 and TRBJ2-5, with 12 bases fitting TRBD1. This CDR3 region has 14 residues. Trimming cost V 4 bases and J 4 bases; bases outside gene matches: 1. CDR1 and CDR2 from the germline V gene are MGHRA and YSYEKL. The DNA of the CDR3 is TGCGCCAGCAGCCGGGGACAGGGGGCAGAGACCCAGTACTTC. Translated: CASSRGQGAETQYF.

This chain joins TRBV15 and TRBJ2-7; 7 bases map to TRBD2. J lost 3 bases, V lost 5 bases, and 10 bases had no gene match. Germline values: CDR1 LNHNV, CDR2 YYDKDF (reference sequence). The CDR3 covers 15 residues. CDR3 coding DNA: TGTGCCACCAGCGCCCGCGCGGGAGTTGGCTACGAGCAGTACTTC. Translation gives CATSARAGVGYEQYF.

This chain uses TRBV20-1 with TRBJ1-5, with TRBD1 as a possible D gene (5 bases). Germline V CDR1 and CDR2: DFQATT, SNEGSKA (reference sequence). V dropped 1 base and J dropped 3 bases, with 7 bases sitting between them. This CDR3 spans 13 amino acids. The CDR3 loop is CSARGTLNQPQHF. CDR3 DNA sequence: TGCAGTGCTAGAGGGACACTCAATCAGCCCCAGCATTTT.